This is a list of T cell receptor beta chains from one sample in a study of blood T cell repertoires in COVID-19. The protocol was immunoSEQ multiplex PCR, while the TCRdb copy is restricted to in-frame clones and leaves out a portion. The table records about 240,000 clones, about 86% of them present only once. Sequencing used peripheral blood. These receptors originate from a man aged 55 to 70 with acute or convalescent COVID-19. The CDR3 runs from the conserved cysteine through the conserved F or W. D genes are given only for firm matches. For some rows the clone size is stated as once, few or many, or as a class when expanded; others skip it.

cdr3_nt cdr3_aa clone_size d_call j_call v_call
TGTGCCAGCAGTACAGGGATGGATCAGCCCCAGCATTTT CASSTGMDQPQHF . . TRBJ1-5 TRBV2
TGTGCCAGCAGTGACCGGACAGGTCCGTTGAGGACTGAAGCTTTCTTT CASSDRTGPLRTEAFF . TRBD1 TRBJ1-1 TRBV6-1
TGTGCCACCAGCAGAGACTCAGGGAAAATTCAGCCCCTCCACTTT CATSRDSGKIQPLHF . . TRBJ1-6 TRBV15
TGCGCCAGCAGCCAAGATTTAGGTAGCGGGAGTGGAGAGACCCAGTACTTC CASSQDLGSGSGETQYF . TRBD2 TRBJ2-5 TRBV4-1
TGTGCCAGCAGTTTCGCCTCCGCGGACTACAATGAGCAGTTCTTC CASSFASADYNEQFF . . TRBJ2-1 TRBV28
TGTGCCAGCAGCTCTGGGCGGGAGTACACCGGGGAGCTGTTTTTT CASSSGREYTGELFF . TRBD2 TRBJ2-2 TRBV5-4
TGTGCCAGCAGTGGCCCAGAGGTTGCCTACGAGCAGTACTTC CASSGPEVAYEQYF . . TRBJ2-7 TRBV2
TGTGCCAGCAGCCCCCGACAGGGCATGAGCACTGAAGCTTTCTTT CASSPRQGMSTEAFF . TRBD1 TRBJ1-1 TRBV3-1/TRBV3-2
TGTGCCAGCAGCTTAGGACTAGGACCCTACAATGAGCAGTTCTTC CASSLGLGPYNEQFF . . TRBJ2-1 TRBV7-6
TGCGCCAGCAGCTCCCGTCAGGGGATTCCACCCTACGAGCAGTACTTC CASSSRQGIPPYEQYF . . TRBJ2-7 TRBV4-1
TGTGCCGGGTCGACACAAGCTGGGGAGACCCAGTACTTC CAGSTQAGETQYF . . TRBJ2-5 TRBV19
TGTGCCACCAGCAGAGTAGCGGGAGGTTGGGGCACAGATACGCAGTATTTT CATSRVAGGWGTDTQYF . TRBD2 TRBJ2-3 TRBV15
TGCGCCAGCAGCCAGCAACACAGGGGGCGATTTGAAAAACTGTTTTTT CASSQQHRGRFEKLFF . TRBD1 TRBJ1-4 TRBV4-1
TGTGCCAGCAGCCTTATGGGGGACTTCTCCTACAATGAGCAGTTCTTC CASSLMGDFSYNEQFF . . TRBJ2-1 TRBV7-9
TGTGCCAGCAGTTTGCCCACGACAGGGGCAGGTGGCTACACCTTC CASSLPTTGAGGYTF once TRBD1 TRBJ1-2 TRBV28
TGCGCCAGCAGCCAAAAAACTGTCCCCGGGACAGGGCAGAACACCGGGGAGCTGTTTTTT CASSQKTVPGTGQNTGELFF . TRBD1 TRBJ2-2 TRBV4-3
TGCGCCAGCAGCTTGCAGGCGGGGGGCACTGAAGCTTTCTTT CASSLQAGGTEAFF . . TRBJ1-1 TRBV5-1
TGCGCCAGCAGCCAAGATGGCGGGGGTACCTACGAGCAGTACTTC CASSQDGGGTYEQYF . TRBD2 TRBJ2-7 TRBV4-1
TGTGCCACCAGCAGAGGGTCAGGGGGAAACACCATATATTTT CATSRGSGGNTIYF . . TRBJ1-3 TRBV15
TGTGCCAGCAGTTCCCGGAAGCTGACAGGGGGAGAAGGAACTAATGAAAAACTGTTTTTT CASSSRKLTGGEGTNEKLFF few TRBD1 TRBJ1-4 TRBV27
TGTGCCAGCGAGAAGAACACTGAAGCTTTCTTT CASEKNTEAFF . . TRBJ1-1 TRBV7-9
TGTGCCAGCAGCTTGTTGGGGGCGGATCAGCCCCAGCATTTT CASSLLGADQPQHF . . TRBJ1-5 TRBV7-9
TGTGCCAGCAGCTCCATAGGGGGCTTTGCCGGGGAGCTGTTTTTT CASSSIGGFAGELFF few TRBD1 TRBJ2-2 TRBV5-8
TGTGCCAGCAGCGAGACGGGGAGCTCCTACAATGAGCAGTTCTTC CASSETGSSYNEQFF . . TRBJ2-1 TRBV7-9
TGTGCCAGCGCAAAAAGGGGGGGGCACTCCTACGAGCAGTACTTC CASAKRGGHSYEQYF once . TRBJ2-7 TRBV28
TGTGCCAGCAGCTCCTCCCCCGGGACAGGGAACTACGAGCAGTACTTC CASSSSPGTGNYEQYF . TRBD1 TRBJ2-7 TRBV11-2
TGTGCCAGCAGCCCCAGCGGGAGTGAGGCAGATACGCAGTATTTT CASSPSGSEADTQYF few TRBD2 TRBJ2-3 TRBV7-3
TGTGCCAGCTCGAACAGGAATGAGCAGTTCTTC CASSNRNEQFF . . TRBJ2-1 TRBV18
TGTGCCAGCAGCCGGGTCGGCAATCAGCCCCAGCATTTT CASSRVGNQPQHF . . TRBJ1-5 TRBV11-2
TGTGCCACCAGCAGAGATTTAGTCACCGGGGAGCTGTTTTTT CATSRDLVTGELFF . . TRBJ2-2 TRBV15
TGTGCCAGCAGTCGCGGGACAGGGGTTGGAAACACCATATATTTT CASSRGTGVGNTIYF . TRBD1 TRBJ1-3 TRBV28
TGTGCCACCAGCAGAGGTAGAAGTAGCGGCACAGATACGCAGTATTTT CATSRGRSSGTDTQYF . . TRBJ2-3 TRBV15
TGTGCCAGCAGTTACGGACAGCCTTCAACTAATGAAAAACTGTTTTTT CASSYGQPSTNEKLFF . . TRBJ1-4 TRBV6-2/TRBV6-3
TGTGCCAGATCAACAGGGGGCACTGAAGCTTTCTTT CARSTGGTEAFF . TRBD1 TRBJ1-1 TRBV6-5
TGCGCCAGCAGCCCCCAAACGGGACAGACTAATGAAAAACTGTTTTTT CASSPQTGQTNEKLFF once TRBD1 TRBJ1-4 TRBV4-1
TGTGCCAGCAGTTATGGTACTAGCGGGGGGCATGAGCAGTTCTTC CASSYGTSGGHEQFF . TRBD2 TRBJ2-1 TRBV6-5
TGTGCCACCAGGGTCGGGACAGCGGGAGAAGACGAGCAGTACTTC CATRVGTAGEDEQYF few . TRBJ2-7 TRBV24-1
TGTGCCAGCAGTTACTCGCCCCTAAGCGGGTCATACGAGCAGTACTTC CASSYSPLSGSYEQYF few . TRBJ2-7 TRBV6-2/TRBV6-3
TGTGCCAGCAGTTTGGGGGGTGTCTATGGCTACACCTTC CASSLGGVYGYTF . . TRBJ1-2 TRBV28
TGTGCCAGCAGCGCACTAGCGGGAGGGCGTCCCGGGGAGCTGTTTTTT CASSALAGGRPGELFF few TRBD2 TRBJ2-2 TRBV9
TGTGCCAGCAGTCCGGGACAGGGGAACACTGAAGCTTTCTTT CASSPGQGNTEAFF . TRBD1 TRBJ1-1 TRBV7-9
TGTGCCAGTAGTCCAACGCTAGCGGGAGGGGGCAATGAGCAGTTCTTC CASSPTLAGGGNEQFF few TRBD2 TRBJ2-1 TRBV19
TGTGCCAGCAGTTGGGGCAGGAACTACGAGCAGTACTTC CASSWGRNYEQYF . . TRBJ2-7 TRBV28
TGTGCCAGCAGTCCCGAGAGGGCGGGAGCCCGAAGGGAGCAGTACTTC CASSPERAGARREQYF . TRBD2 TRBJ2-7 TRBV28
TGTGCCAGCAGCAAGGGACTAGCGGGAGGCGGTGAGGAGCAGTACTTC CASSKGLAGGGEEQYF . TRBD2 TRBJ2-7 TRBV9
TGTGCCACCAGTGATCAATCGACAGGGCTGGAAGAAAAACTGTTTTTT CATSDQSTGLEEKLFF . TRBD1 TRBJ1-4 TRBV24-1
TGTGCCAGCAGTGAGTCAAGCCGCTCCTACGAGCAGTACTTC CASSESSRSYEQYF . . TRBJ2-7 TRBV6-1
TGTGCCAGCAGCTTACTCCCGGGAGGCACAGATACGCAGTATTTT CASSLLPGGTDTQYF once . TRBJ2-3 TRBV7-9
TGTGCCAGCGGAGTCCCGGGGAGTTCGAACACTGAAGCTTTCTTT CASGVPGSSNTEAFF . . TRBJ1-1 TRBV6-7
TGTGCCAGTAGTATGCTGGGGAGTAATTCACCCCTCCACTTT CASSMLGSNSPLHF once . TRBJ1-6 TRBV19
TGTGCCAGCAGCCAAGAAGGGGACTTGGAGGCCGATACGCAGTATTTT CASSQEGDLEADTQYF . . TRBJ2-3 TRBV4-2
TGTGCCAGCACGGCAACTAATGAAAAACTGTTTTTT CASTATNEKLFF . . TRBJ1-4 TRBV2
TGCGCCAGCAGCCAAGATACGGGAAACAACTATGGCTACACCTTC CASSQDTGNNYGYTF . . TRBJ1-2 TRBV4-1
TGTGCCTGGGGACTAGCGGGAGTCGGTACCGGGGAGCTGTTTTTT CAWGLAGVGTGELFF . TRBD2 TRBJ2-2 TRBV30
TGTGCCAGCTTAGGGACAGGCTCCTACGAGCAGTACTTC CASLGTGSYEQYF once TRBD1 TRBJ2-7 TRBV28
TGTGCCAGCAGTTTCTTCGCCTCGGGGAGCTCCTACGAGCAGTACTTC CASSFFASGSSYEQYF . . TRBJ2-7 TRBV28
TGTGCCAGCAGTTTATACGGGAGGGCAGAGACCCAGTACTTC CASSLYGRAETQYF . TRBD2 TRBJ2-5 TRBV28
TGTGCCACCCCGACAGTTTCAGGAAACACCATATATTTT CATPTVSGNTIYF once . TRBJ1-3 TRBV19
TGTGCCAGCAACCCAGCGGTAGCCAAAAACATTCAGTACTTC CASNPAVAKNIQYF few . TRBJ2-4 TRBV6-6
TGTGCCACCAGTGATTTTGGGACAGGGTACAATGAGCAGTTCTTC CATSDFGTGYNEQFF . TRBD1 TRBJ2-1 TRBV24-1